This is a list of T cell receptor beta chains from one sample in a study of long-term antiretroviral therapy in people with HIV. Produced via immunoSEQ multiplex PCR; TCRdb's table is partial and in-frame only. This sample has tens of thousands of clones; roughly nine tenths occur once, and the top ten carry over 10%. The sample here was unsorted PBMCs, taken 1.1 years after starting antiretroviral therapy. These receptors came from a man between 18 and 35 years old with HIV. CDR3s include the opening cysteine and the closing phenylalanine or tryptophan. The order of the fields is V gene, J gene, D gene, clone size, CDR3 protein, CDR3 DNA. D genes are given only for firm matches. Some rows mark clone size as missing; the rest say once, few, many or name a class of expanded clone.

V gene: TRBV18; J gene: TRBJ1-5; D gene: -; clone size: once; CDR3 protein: CASSPEDYSNQPQHF; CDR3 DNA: TGTGCCAGCTCACCGGAGGACTATAGCAATCAGCCCCAGCATTTT
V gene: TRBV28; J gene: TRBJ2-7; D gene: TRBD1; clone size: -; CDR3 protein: CASSLTGTGKDEQYF; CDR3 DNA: TGTGCCAGCAGCCTCACCGGGACAGGAAAGGACGAGCAGTACTTC
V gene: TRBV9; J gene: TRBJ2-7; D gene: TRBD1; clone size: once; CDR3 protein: CASSAPGQGFHEQYF; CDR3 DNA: TGTGCCAGCAGCGCACCGGGACAGGGGTTCCACGAGCAGTACTTC
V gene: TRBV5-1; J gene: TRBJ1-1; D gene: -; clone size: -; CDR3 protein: CASSLEPRVPEAFF; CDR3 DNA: TGCGCCAGCAGCTTGGAACCCAGGGTCCCTGAAGCTTTCTTT
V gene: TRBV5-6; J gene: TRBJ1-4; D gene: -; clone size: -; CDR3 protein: CASSLVATNEKLFF; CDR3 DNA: TGTGCCAGCAGCCTGGTTGCAACTAATGAAAAACTGTTTTTT
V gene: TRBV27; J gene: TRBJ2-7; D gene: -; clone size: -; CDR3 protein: CASSFAKAAYEQYF; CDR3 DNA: TGTGCCAGCAGTTTCGCCAAGGCAGCCTACGAGCAGTACTTC
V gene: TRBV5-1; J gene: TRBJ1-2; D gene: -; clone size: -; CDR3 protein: CASSFSSNYGYTF; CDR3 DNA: TGCGCCAGCAGCTTTTCCTCAAACTATGGCTACACCTTC
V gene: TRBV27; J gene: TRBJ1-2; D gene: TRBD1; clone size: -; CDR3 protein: CASSLSLDRGDTHGYTF; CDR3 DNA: TGTGCCAGCAGTTTATCTCTTGACAGGGGAGACACCCATGGCTACACCTTC
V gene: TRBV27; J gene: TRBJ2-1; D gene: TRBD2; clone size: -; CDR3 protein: CASSLVGGSASYNEQFF; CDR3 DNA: TGTGCCAGCAGTTTGGTGGGAGGGAGCGCTTCCTACAATGAGCAGTTCTTC
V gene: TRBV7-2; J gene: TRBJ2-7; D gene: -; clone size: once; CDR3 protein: CASSLAASYEQYF; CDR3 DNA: TGTGCCAGCAGCTTAGCCGCCTCCTACGAGCAGTACTTC
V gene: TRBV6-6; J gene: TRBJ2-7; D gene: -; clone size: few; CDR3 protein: CASSYSTEQYF; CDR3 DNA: TGTGCCAGCAGTTACTCGACAGAGCAGTACTTC
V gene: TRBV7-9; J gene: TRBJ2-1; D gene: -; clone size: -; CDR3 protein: CASSPPEADEQFF; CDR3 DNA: TGTGCCAGCAGCCCGCCTGAGGCCGATGAGCAGTTCTTC
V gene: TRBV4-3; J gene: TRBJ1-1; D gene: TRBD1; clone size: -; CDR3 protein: CASSQGPDRGGTEAFF; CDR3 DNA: TGCGCCAGCAGCCAAGGCCCGGACAGGGGAGGCACTGAAGCTTTCTTT
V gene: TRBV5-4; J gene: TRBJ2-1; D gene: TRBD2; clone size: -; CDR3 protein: CASSLRTSGLMNNEQFF; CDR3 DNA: TGTGCCAGCAGCTTGCGAACTAGCGGGCTTATGAACAATGAGCAGTTCTTC
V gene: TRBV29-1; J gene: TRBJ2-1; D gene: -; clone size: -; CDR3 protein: CSAEDSNEQFF; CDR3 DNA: TGCAGCGCTGAGGACAGCAATGAGCAGTTCTTC
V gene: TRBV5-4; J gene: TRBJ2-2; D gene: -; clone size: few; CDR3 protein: CASSPDTGELFF; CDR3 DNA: TGTGCCAGCAGCCCGGACACCGGGGAGCTGTTTTTT
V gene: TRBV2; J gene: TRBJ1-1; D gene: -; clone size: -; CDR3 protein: CASSDGFSRGRREAFF; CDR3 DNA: TGTGCCAGCAGTGACGGGTTTTCGAGGGGAAGAAGGGAAGCTTTCTTT
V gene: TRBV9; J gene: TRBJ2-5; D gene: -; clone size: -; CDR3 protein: CASSVALGSSGSQETQYF; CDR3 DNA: TGTGCCAGCAGCGTAGCTCTCGGTTCAAGCGGGTCACAAGAGACCCAGTACTTC
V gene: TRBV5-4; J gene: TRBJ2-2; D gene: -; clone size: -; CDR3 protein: CASSIDVTNTGELFF; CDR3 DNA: TGTGCCAGCAGCATAGACGTAACGAACACCGGGGAGCTGTTTTTT
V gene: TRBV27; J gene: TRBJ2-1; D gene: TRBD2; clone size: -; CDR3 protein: CASSLISGSSYNEQFF; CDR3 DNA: TGTGCCAGCAGTTTAATTAGCGGGAGCTCCTACAATGAGCAGTTCTTC
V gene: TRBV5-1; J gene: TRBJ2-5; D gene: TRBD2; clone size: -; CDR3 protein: CASSPAATSDPIQETQYF; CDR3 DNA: TGCGCCAGCAGCCCCGCTGCTACTAGCGATCCGATCCAAGAGACCCAGTACTTC
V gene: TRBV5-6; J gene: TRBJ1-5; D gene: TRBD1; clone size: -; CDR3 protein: CASSLQGEQPQHF; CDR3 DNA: TGTGCCAGCAGCTTACAGGGGGAACAGCCCCAGCATTTT
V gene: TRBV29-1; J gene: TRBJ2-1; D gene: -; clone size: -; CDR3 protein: CSVEQLEGNEQFF; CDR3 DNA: TGCAGCGTTGAACAACTCGAGGGCAATGAGCAGTTCTTC
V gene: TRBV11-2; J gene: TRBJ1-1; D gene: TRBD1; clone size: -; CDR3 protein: CASSSLQGMNTEAFF; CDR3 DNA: TGTGCCAGCAGCTCTCTACAGGGGATGAACACTGAAGCTTTCTTT
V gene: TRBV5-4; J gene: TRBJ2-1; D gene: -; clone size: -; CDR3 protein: CASSLGGGSEQFF; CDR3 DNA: TGTGCCAGCAGCTTGGGTGGGGGGAGTGAGCAGTTCTTC
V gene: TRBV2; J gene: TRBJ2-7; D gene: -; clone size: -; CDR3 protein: CASSEIGFSGPQGEQYF; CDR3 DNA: TGTGCCAGCAGTGAGATCGGGTTTAGCGGCCCTCAGGGCGAGCAGTACTTC
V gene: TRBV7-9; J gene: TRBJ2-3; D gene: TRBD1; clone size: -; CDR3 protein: CASSPDRGLDTQYF; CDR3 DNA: TGTGCCAGCAGCCCGGACAGGGGGTTAGATACGCAGTATTTT
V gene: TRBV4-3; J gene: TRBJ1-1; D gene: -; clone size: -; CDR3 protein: CASSQGAGETEAFF; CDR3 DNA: TGCGCCAGCAGCCAAGGTGCTGGGGAGACTGAAGCTTTCTTT
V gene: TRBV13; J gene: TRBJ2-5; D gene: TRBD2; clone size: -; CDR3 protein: CASSSLTSTSGGETQYF; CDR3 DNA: TGTGCCAGCAGCTCCCTAACTAGTACTAGCGGGGGAGAGACCCAGTACTTC
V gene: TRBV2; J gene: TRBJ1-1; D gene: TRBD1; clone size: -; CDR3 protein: CASMTGGLWTEAFF; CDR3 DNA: TGTGCCAGCATGACAGGGGGCTTATGGACTGAAGCTTTCTTT
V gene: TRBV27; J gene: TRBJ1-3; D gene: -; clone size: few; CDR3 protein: CASSPYSPAFSGNTIYF; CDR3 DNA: TGTGCCAGCAGTCCATATTCACCTGCCTTCTCTGGAAACACCATATATTTT
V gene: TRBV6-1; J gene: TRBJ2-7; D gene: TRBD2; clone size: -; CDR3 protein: CASSEELAGSYEQYF; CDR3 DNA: TGTGCCAGCAGTGAAGAACTAGCGGGGTCCTACGAGCAGTACTTC
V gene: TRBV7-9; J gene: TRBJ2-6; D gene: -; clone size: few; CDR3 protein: CASSLPGAVSGANVLTF; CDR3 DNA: TGTGCCAGCAGCTTACCGGGGGCGGTGTCTGGGGCCAACGTCCTGACTTTC
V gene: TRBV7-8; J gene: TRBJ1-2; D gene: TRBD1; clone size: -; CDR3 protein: CASSDGGLTGNIYGYTF; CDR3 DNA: TGTGCCAGCAGCGACGGTGGGTTGACAGGGAATATCTATGGCTACACCTTC
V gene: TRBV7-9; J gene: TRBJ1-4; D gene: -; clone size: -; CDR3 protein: CASSQTGVNEKLFF; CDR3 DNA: TGTGCCAGCAGCCAGACAGGTGTAAATGAAAAACTGTTTTTT
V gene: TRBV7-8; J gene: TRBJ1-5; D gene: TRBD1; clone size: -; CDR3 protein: CASSLGDRGWGNQPQHF; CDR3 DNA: TGTGCCAGCAGCTTAGGGGACAGGGGTTGGGGCAATCAGCCCCAGCATTTT
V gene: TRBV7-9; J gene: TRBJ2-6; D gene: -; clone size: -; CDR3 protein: CASSLRGGANVLTF; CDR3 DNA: TGTGCCAGCAGCTTAAGAGGTGGGGCCAACGTCCTGACTTTC
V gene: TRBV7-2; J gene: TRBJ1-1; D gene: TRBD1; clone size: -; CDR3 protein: CASSLGQGTGTEAFF; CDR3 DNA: TGTGCCAGCAGCCTGGGACAGGGGACGGGGACTGAAGCTTTCTTT
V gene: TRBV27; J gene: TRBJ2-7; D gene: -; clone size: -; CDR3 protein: CASSLSQSYEQYF; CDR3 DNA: TGTGCCAGCAGTTTATCCCAGTCCTACGAGCAGTACTTC
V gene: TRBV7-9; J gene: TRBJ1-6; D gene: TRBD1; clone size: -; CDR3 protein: CASSVRGPSPLHF; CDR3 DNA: TGTGCCAGCAGCGTCAGGGGGCCGTCACCCCTCCACTTT
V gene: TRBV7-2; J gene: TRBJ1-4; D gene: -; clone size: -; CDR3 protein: CASSLRGAGEKLFF; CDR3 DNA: TGTGCCAGCAGTCTTCGGGGCGCCGGGGAAAAACTGTTTTTT
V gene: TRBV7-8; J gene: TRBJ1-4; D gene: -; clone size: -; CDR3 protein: CASSLDRATNEKLFF; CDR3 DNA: TGTGCCAGCAGCTTAGACAGGGCGACTAATGAAAAACTGTTTTTT
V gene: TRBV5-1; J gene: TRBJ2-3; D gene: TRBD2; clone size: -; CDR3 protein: CASKVRGGVDTQYF; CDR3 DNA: TGCGCCAGCAAGGTCCGGGGGGGGGTAGATACGCAGTATTTT
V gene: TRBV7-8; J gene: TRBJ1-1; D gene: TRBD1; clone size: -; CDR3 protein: CASSLVFPGQGAGGTNTEAFF; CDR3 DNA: TGTGCCAGCAGCTTAGTGTTCCCGGGACAGGGGGCGGGTGGAACGAACACTGAAGCTTTCTTT
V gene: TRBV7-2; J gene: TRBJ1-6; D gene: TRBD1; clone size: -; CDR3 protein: CASSLRDRGSPLHF; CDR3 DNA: TGTGCCAGCAGCTTACGGGACAGGGGTTCACCCCTCCACTTT
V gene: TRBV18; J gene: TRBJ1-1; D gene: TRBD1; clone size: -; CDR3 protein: CASSPALVWTGGATEAFF; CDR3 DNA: TGTGCCAGCTCACCCGCTCTCGTCTGGACAGGGGGCGCGACTGAAGCTTTCTTT
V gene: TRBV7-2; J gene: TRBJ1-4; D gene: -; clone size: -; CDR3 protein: CASSLTGIKEKLFF; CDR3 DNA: TGTGCCAGCAGCTTAACAGGGATCAAGGAAAAACTGTTTTTT
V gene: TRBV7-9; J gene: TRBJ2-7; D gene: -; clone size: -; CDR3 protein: CASSFSVYEQYF; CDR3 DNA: TGTGCCAGCAGCTTCTCCGTCTACGAGCAGTACTTC
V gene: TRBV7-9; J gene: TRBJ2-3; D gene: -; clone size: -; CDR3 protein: CASSFGTDTQYF; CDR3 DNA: TGTGCCAGCAGCTTTGGGACAGATACGCAGTATTTT
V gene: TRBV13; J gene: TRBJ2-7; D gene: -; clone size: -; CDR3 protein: CASGRGSYEQYF; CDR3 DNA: TGTGCCAGCGGGCGAGGGAGCTACGAGCAGTACTTC